Presented here are 30 T cell receptor beta chains from one specimen sequenced in a study of T cell repertoires in cytomegalovirus infection. The antigens for these receptors are not known. TCRdb re-analysed the reads in MiXCR, keeping a single row per CDR3 protein. Of 550,000 to 700,000 distinct CDR3 sequences listed, around two fifths are singletons. Sequenced material: cultured PBMCs, taken from culture after CMV antigen stimulation. The receptors were gathered from a human donor in good health (CMV status not recorded). Some clones in this sample may be carry-over from other donors' samples.

This clonotype was picked up a small number of times. This chain connects TRBV12-3 or TRBV12-4 to TRBJ1-3, with 8 bases identical to TRBD1. This CDR3 contains 14 residues. The J segment lost 2 bases and the V segment lost 6 bases, leaving 3 bases of the junction unmatched. CDR3 in DNA: TGTGCCAGCAGCGCGACAGGGGCTGGAAACACCATATATTTT. Encoded protein: CASSATGAGNTIYF.

V gene TRBV12-5 combines with J gene TRBJ2-3; weak D call: TRBD1 (5 bases). Trimming removed 6 bases from V and 2 bases from J, with 18 bases in between. The CDR3 spans 16 residues. The germline V gene has CDR1 LGHNT and CDR2 FRNRAP. The CDR3 DNA reads as TGTGCTAGTGGATTCCCAGACTCAGGGATCACAGATACGCAGTATTTT. Amino acid sequence: CASGFPDSGITDTQYF.

Only a few counts were recorded for this clonotype. V gene TRBV7-2 combines with J gene TRBJ1-2; D perhaps matches TRBD1 (6 bases). Germline V gene lookup returns CDR1 SGHTA and CDR2 FQGNSA. The CDR3 has 14 residues. The V end lost 5 bases, the J end lost 8 bases, and 18 bases lay between the germline ends. The chain's CDR3 is CASSATPGGGGYTF. The CDR3 DNA reads TGTGCCAGCAGCGCGACCCCCGGGGGCGGGGGCTACACCTTC.

The chain recombines TRBV7-9 with TRBJ1-2; D is possibly TRBD1 (5 bases). The CDR3 runs to 13 residues. Trimming stripped 5 bases from V and 4 bases from J, with 11 bases between. CDR1 is SEHNR, CDR2 FQNEAQ, per germline (reference sequence). DNA for the CDR3: TGTGCCAGCAGCCCAGGGAAGGGCTATGGCTACACCTTC. Its protein is CASSPGKGYGYTF.

The V gene is TRBV5-5, the J gene TRBJ2-7; no firm D call. V was shortened by 2 bases and J by 0 bases, with 12 bases between the two germline ends. CDR3 length equals 15 residues. CDR1 is SGHKS and CDR2 is YYEKEE in the germline V gene (reference sequence). The CDR3 DNA reads TGTGCCAGCAGCTTTGGACCACTCAGCTCCTACGAGCAGTACTTC. Amino acids: CASSFGPLSSYEQYF.

The chain carries TRBV11-2 and TRBJ2-7; 10 bases align to TRBD1. V shed 4 bases and J 7 bases; nucleotides not matched to a gene: 16. Germline V CDR1 and CDR2: SGHAT, FQNNGV. CDR3 length equals 17 residues. CDR3 protein: CASSSVTRQGARGEQYF. Written as DNA, the CDR3 is TGTGCCAGCAGCTCAGTTACCAGACAGGGGGCGCGGGGTGAGCAGTACTTC.

This clonotype was counted only a few times. The CDR3 spells CASSLAFGTADGYTF. The CDR3 DNA is TGTGCCAGCAGCTTAGCGTTCGGGACAGCGGACGGCTACACCTTC. The chain has TRBV7-6 and TRBJ1-2, with TRBD1 matching 7 bases. In germline, CDR1 is SGHVS, CDR2 FNYEAQ. With V trimmed by 0 bases and J by 8 bases, 9 bases remained unmatched. This CDR3 contains 15 residues.

The rearrangement joins TRBV7-2 to TRBJ2-7, with no clear D. CDR1 SGHTA and CDR2 FQGNSA come from the germline V gene. The CDR3 runs 11 residues. The V end was cut by 5 bases, the J end by 9 bases, with 11 bases between. The CDR3 DNA reads TGTGCCAGCAGCCGACAATATGGGCAGTACTTC. Its translation is CASSRQYGQYF.

This chain links TRBV10-2 with TRBJ2-1; D remains ambiguous. This CDR3 comprises 14 residues. Germline CDR1 reads WSHSY; CDR2 reads SAAADI. V shed 0 bases and J shed 15 bases, with 18 bases lying between them. The CDR3 loop is CASSESWASFSGFF. The CDR3 coding sequence is TGCGCCAGCAGTGAGTCCTGGGCCTCCTTCTCAGGGTTCTTC.

V is TRBV7-9 and J is TRBJ2-1; D gene uncertain. Trimming took 3 bases from V and 7 from J, leaving 16 bases between them. This CDR3 spans 15 amino acids. From germline, CDR1 is SEHNR and CDR2 FQNEAQ (reference sequence). The CDR3 is CASSLGSVVGNEQFF. The CDR3 coding sequence is TGTGCCAGCAGCTTGGGCAGCGTGGTGGGGAATGAGCAGTTCTTC.

The chain links TRBV5-4 to TRBJ2-1, with D perhaps matching TRBD1 or TRBD2 (6 bases each). Trimming took off 4 bases at V and 0 bases at J, with 14 bases between the two ends. In germline, CDR1 is SGHNT, CDR2 YYREEE (reference sequence). The CDR3 sequence is 16 residues long. CDR3 region: CASSLGGSNSYNEQFF. The CDR3 nucleotides read TGTGCCAGCAGCCTGGGGGGCTCGAACTCCTACAATGAGCAGTTCTTC.

This clonotype was counted between two and nine times. The chain is built from TRBV5-1 and TRBJ2-1, with 11 bases lining up with TRBD2. Germline trimming cut 2 bases from V and 6 bases from J; bases unmatched to any gene: 19. The germline gives CDR1 SGHRS, CDR2 YFSETQ. CDR3 length: 20 residues. CDR3 region: CASSFSPGRLAGGPFNEQFF. CDR3 DNA sequence: TGCGCCAGCAGCTTTTCTCCAGGGAGGTTAGCGGGAGGGCCATTCAATGAGCAGTTCTTC.

A note on this clonotype: Since no conserved phenylalanine or tryptophan closes the CDR3, a read error is the likely cause. Here the CDR3 reads CASSLGVAGSLETQYY. The CDR3 DNA follows: TGCGCCAGCAGCTTGGGGGTAGCAGGCTCGTTGGAGACCCAGTACTAC. The genes are TRBV5-1 and TRBJ2-5; D is unresolved. Per germline, CDR1 SGHRS and CDR2 YFSETQ. CDR3 size: 16 residues. Trimming took 0 bases from V and 5 from J, leaving 17 bases between them.

The chain uses TRBV2 and TRBJ2-1; the D is unclear. CDR1 is SNHLY, CDR2 FYNNEI, per germline. Trimming left V 7 bases short and J 6 bases short, with 13 bases between. CDR3 length equals 13 residues. CDR3 sequence: CASNKRAGNEQFF. In DNA, the CDR3 is TGTGCCAGCAATAAAAGGGCCGGCAATGAGCAGTTCTTC.

This clonotype was observed a few times. The rearrangement uses TRBV7-2 and TRBJ1-1, with 8 bases matching TRBD1. Losses at the gene ends were 2 bases for V and 4 bases for J; bases not matched to a gene: 3. CDR1 and CDR2 (germline): SGHTA, FQGNSA. This CDR3 has 14 amino acids. CDR3 loop: CASSLKDRATEAFF. The DNA for the CDR3 is TGTGCCAGCAGCTTAAAGGACAGGGCCACTGAAGCTTTCTTT.

In its sample, this clonotype was seen a few times. The V and J genes are TRBV2 and TRBJ1-6; D is ambiguous. The CDR3 consists of 12 residues. Trimming cost V 6 bases and J 7 bases, with 7 bases left between them. From germline, CDR1 is SNHLY and CDR2 FYNNEI. The CDR3 here is CASRDTNSPLHF. The CDR3, as DNA: TGTGCCAGCAGAGACACAAATTCACCCCTCCACTTT.

This clonotype was counted once. This sequence joins TRBV6-5 and TRBJ2-1; weak D call: TRBD2 (5 bases). Trimming removed 6 bases from V and 8 bases from J, with 11 bases in between. The CDR3 has 12 residues. Germline CDR1 reads MNHEY; CDR2 reads SVGAGI. DNA of the CDR3: TGTGCCAGCAGAAGAGGAGGAGATGAGCAGTTCTTC. This translates into CASRRGGDEQFF.

The rearrangement uses TRBV20-1 and TRBJ2-6, with D tentatively TRBD1 or TRBD2 (6 bases each). Per germline, CDR1 DFQATT and CDR2 SNEGSKA (reference sequence). The CDR3 totals 16 residues. V gave up 0 bases and J gave up 2 bases, with 11 bases separating them. The CDR3 region is CSARDQGGPGANVLTF. The CDR3 nucleotides are TGCAGTGCTAGAGATCAAGGGGGGCCTGGGGCCAACGTCCTGACTTTC.

CDR3: CASSLAGGEQPQHF. CDR3 coding DNA: TGCGCCAGCAGCTTGGCTGGGGGCGAGCAGCCCCAGCATTTT. The chain employs TRBV5-1 and TRBJ1-5; a possible D gene is TRBD1 (6 bases). The ends were cut back, 0 bases at V and 7 bases at J, with 11 bases in the middle. This CDR3 is built from 14 residues. The germline gives CDR1 SGHRS, CDR2 YFSETQ.

The chain joins TRBV24-1 to TRBJ2-3, with a weak D call TRBD2 (5 bases). The CDR3 length is 13 residues. The germline gives CDR1 KGHDR, CDR2 SFDVKD. Trimming cost V 10 bases and J 1 base, with 11 bases left between them. The CDR3 DNA is TGTGCCACGACCGCGCGGGGCACAGATACGCAGTATTTT. Encoded protein: CATTARGTDTQYF.

The V and J genes are TRBV20-1 and TRBJ2-7; the D is unclear. The CDR3 runs to 13 residues. CDR1 and CDR2 from the germline V gene are DFQATT and SNEGSKA (reference sequence). V was pared by 3 bases and J by 6 bases, with 15 bases between. The CDR3 loop is CSASSLTDGEQYF. The CDR3 region has the DNA TGCAGTGCTAGTAGCCTCACAGACGGCGAGCAGTACTTC.

Ten or more counts support this clonotype. V and J are TRBV7-2 and TRBJ2-7; 14 nucleotides align to TRBD2. Trimming removed 5 bases from V and 2 bases from J; junction bases left unmatched: 11. The CDR3 is made up of 18 amino acids. Per germline, CDR1 SGHTA and CDR2 FQGNSA. CDR3 sequence reads: CASSDPGLAGVYAYEQYF. CDR3 in DNA: TGTGCCAGCAGCGACCCGGGACTAGCGGGAGTTTATGCCTACGAGCAGTACTTC.

The CDR3 DNA sequence: TGTGCCAGCATCAGAGCGGGGCTAGCAAGCCTCACAGATACGCAGTATTTT. Amino acid sequence: CASIRAGLASLTDTQYF. V usage is TRBV6-1 and J usage is TRBJ2-3; 7 bases are shared with TRBD2. The CDR3 has 17 amino acids. Germline lookup yields CDR1 MNHNS and CDR2 SASEGT. J was trimmed by 2 bases and V by 7 bases; bases with no gene match: 15.

This sequence joins TRBV27 and TRBJ1-5; 8 bases match TRBD1. The ends lost 5 bases at V and 0 bases at J; junction bases unmatched: 15. The CDR3 totals 19 residues. CDR1 and CDR2 (germline): MNHEY, SMNVEV (reference sequence). The CDR3 reads CASSLYSRGRGYSNQPQHF. CDR3 sequence (DNA): TGTGCCAGCAGTCTCTATTCCAGGGGGCGCGGATATAGCAATCAGCCCCAGCATTTT.

This chain joins TRBV19 and TRBJ1-1; 8 bases are a match to TRBD1. This CDR3 region has 17 residues. In germline, CDR1 is LNHDA, CDR2 SQIVND (reference sequence). V shed 7 bases, J shed 1 base, and the junction held 14 bases outside the gene matches. The CDR3 DNA follows: TGTGCCAGTACCAGGGGGCCTCAGGGGCGCCCGAACACTGAAGCTTTCTTT. Translated, it gives CASTRGPQGRPNTEAFF.

The genes are TRBV7-8 and TRBJ1-6; a weak D match, TRBD1 (5 bases). The V gene's germline CDR1 is SGHVS and CDR2 FQNEAQ. V lost 0 bases and J 0 bases, leaving 15 bases between the germline ends. The CDR3 covers 19 residues. The CDR3 region is CASSLAYGTASSYNSPLHF. In nucleotides, the CDR3 is TGTGCCAGCAGCTTAGCCTACGGGACGGCTAGCTCCTATAATTCACCCCTCCACTTT.

This clonotype was seen more than once but under ten times. The V call is TRBV2, the J call TRBJ1-1, with D possibly matching TRBD1 (6 bases). Trimming cost V 7 bases and J 0 bases, with 15 bases left between them. This CDR3 has 15 residues. The germline V gene has CDR1 SNHLY and CDR2 FYNNEI. CDR3 sequence reads: CASIMDREMNTEAFF. CDR3 DNA sequence: TGTGCCAGCATCATGGACAGAGAAATGAACACTGAAGCTTTCTTT.

The J gene is TRBJ2-6, the V gene TRBV6-1; D not certain. The V gene's germline CDR1 is MNHNS and CDR2 SASEGT. V was clipped by 2 bases and J by 0 bases, with 8 bases between them. This CDR3 spans 16 amino acids. The CDR3 bases are TGTGCCAGCAGTGAATATAGCCTCTCTGGGGCCAACGTCCTGACTTTC. As protein: CASSEYSLSGANVLTF.

The chain has TRBV5-4 and TRBJ2-1, with TRBD1 as a possible D gene (5 bases). Germline-derived CDR1 and CDR2 are SGHNT and YYREEE (reference sequence). The length of the CDR3 is 15 residues. Trimming cost V 0 bases and J 3 bases, with 10 bases left between them. The CDR3 loop reads CASSLGGRGYNEQFF. The CDR3 DNA sequence: TGTGCCAGCAGCTTGGGCGGAAGGGGCTACAATGAGCAGTTCTTC.

The rearrangement uses TRBV11-2 and TRBJ2-7; D tentatively fits TRBD1 or TRBD2 (5 bases each). CDR1 and CDR2 from the germline V gene are SGHAT and FQNNGV. V lost 5 bases and J lost 0, with 17 bases in between. This CDR3 region has 16 residues. CDR3 DNA: TGTGCCAGCAGCACGATCCGGGGCCCGAGCTCCTACGAGCAGTACTTC. This codes for CASSTIRGPSSYEQYF.